A selection of T cell receptor beta chains follows, all from one sample in a study of T cells after yellow fever vaccination. Via MiXCR, TCRdb re-called the 5' RACE reads, giving one row per CDR3 protein. The repertoire holds 25,000 to 35,000 distinct CDR3 sequences, with 4% to 4.5% as singletons. Source: CD8+ T cells sorted from PBMCs, taken 5 days after the yellow fever booster vaccination. The source is a man in his thirties or forties who received the YFV17D yellow fever vaccine. Each CDR3 is given with its conserved first and last residue. D genes are given only for firm matches. Rows may omit the clone size; those that give it use once, few, many or a size class.

many	TRBV5-1	TRBD2	TRBJ2-7	TGCGCCAGCAGCACGGCGCTAGCGGGAGAGCGAGTTTGGGATCACGAGCAGTACTTC	CASSTALAGERVWDHEQYF
many	TRBV7-9	.	TRBJ2-7	TGTGCCAGCAGCACAGACCCCTACGAGCAGTACTTC	CASSTDPYEQYF
many	TRBV9	.	TRBJ2-1	TGTGCCAGCAGCGTAGATTCGTCAGCCTACAATGAGCAGTTCTTC	CASSVDSSAYNEQFF
many	TRBV4-3	.	TRBJ2-5	TGCGCCAGCAGCCAAGATATTGGAGGCGGAGAGACCCAGTACTTC	CASSQDIGGGETQYF
many	TRBV4-3	.	TRBJ1-6	TGCGCCAGCAGCCAAGATCCCTTAAGGGCAACCTCGGGTGATTCACCCCTCCACTTT	CASSQDPLRATSGDSPLHF
many	TRBV20-1	.	TRBJ1-4	TGCAGGGCGGGGCGCTCGGGACCGACGAATGAAAAACTGTTTTTT	CRAGRSGPTNEKLFF
many	TRBV12-3/TRBV12-4	TRBD2	TRBJ2-1	TGTGCCAGCAGTCCCTCTAGCGGGAGGGTGGGTGAGCAGTTCTTC	CASSPSSGRVGEQFF
many	TRBV27	TRBD2	TRBJ2-3	TGTGCCAGCAGTTATCTATTCGGCGGGGGTTTGACAGATACGCAGTATTTT	CASSYLFGGGLTDTQYF
many	TRBV5-4	TRBD2	TRBJ2-1	TGTGCCAGCAGCCAAGAGACTAGCAGCAATGAGCAGTTCTTC	CASSQETSSNEQFF
many	TRBV6-2/TRBV6-3	.	TRBJ2-7	TGTGCCAGCGTCGGTAGCTACGAGCAGTACTTC	CASVGSYEQYF
many	TRBV11-2	TRBD1	TRBJ2-1	TGTGCCAGCAGCTTAGAGGCCTACGGGACAGGGTATTCTGAGCAGTTCTTC	CASSLEAYGTGYSEQFF
.	TRBV19	.	TRBJ1-2	TGTGCCAGTAGTATACGGGCGAAGTATGGCTACACCTTC	CASSIRAKYGYTF
many	TRBV15	TRBD1	TRBJ2-6	TGTGCCACCAGCAGCGGGACAGCTCTCTCTGGGGCCAACGTCCTGACTTTC	CATSSGTALSGANVLTF
many	TRBV19	.	TRBJ1-5	TGTGCCAGTAGTATTTTCGTCCCAATTAAGGGGGATCAGCCCCAGCATTTT	CASSIFVPIKGDQPQHF
many	TRBV6-5	TRBD2	TRBJ2-7	TGTGCCAGCAGTTTAGCCGGGACTAGCGGGAGTCTCGCCTACGAGCAGTACTTC	CASSLAGTSGSLAYEQYF
many	TRBV12-3/TRBV12-4	.	TRBJ1-1	TGTGCCAGCAGCCCCTGGGGGGAGGTGAATGAAGCTTTCTTT	CASSPWGEVNEAFF
many	TRBV7-2	TRBD2	TRBJ2-5	TGTGCCAGCAAGATGCTCGGCGGGAGGGCCGAAGAGACCCAGTACTTC	CASKMLGGRAEETQYF
many	TRBV19	.	TRBJ2-2	TGTGCCAGCTACAGGGACACCGGGGAGCTGTTTTTT	CASYRDTGELFF
many	TRBV27	TRBD2	TRBJ2-1	TGTGCCAGCAATCCTTTAGCGGGAGAAGGGGACAATGAGCAGTTCTTC	CASNPLAGEGDNEQFF
few	TRBV3-1	.	TRBJ1-3	TGTGCCACCTCCCAAGAGGGACGGACTGGTGAGCCCATATATTTT	CATSQEGRTGEPIYF
many	TRBV28	TRBD2	TRBJ2-3	TGTGCCAGCACTCCAAGGGCGGGAGGAACAGATACGCAGTATTTT	CASTPRAGGTDTQYF
many	TRBV7-9	.	TRBJ2-1	TGTGCCAGCAGCTTCGACAGGTCTAACAATGAGCAGTTCTTC	CASSFDRSNNEQFF
many	TRBV19	.	TRBJ2-6	TGTGCCAGTCCCGAGCAGAGCTCTGGGGCCAACGTCCTGACTTTC	CASPEQSSGANVLTF
many	TRBV12-3/TRBV12-4	.	TRBJ2-1	TGTGCCAGCAGTCAAGGACCTAACAATGAGCAGTTCTTC	CASSQGPNNEQFF
many	TRBV12-3/TRBV12-4	TRBD2	TRBJ2-2	TGTGCCAGCAGTTATCGCCTAGCGGGAGCCGGGGAGCTGTTTTTT	CASSYRLAGAGELFF
many	TRBV4-3	.	TRBJ2-3	TGCGCCAGCAGCCAGGTACCTCCGGGACTCGGTACAGATACGCAGTATTTT	CASSQVPPGLGTDTQYF
many	TRBV7-2	.	TRBJ2-7	TGTGCCAGCAGCTTCTATACGGGAGCCTACGAGCAGTACTTC	CASSFYTGAYEQYF
many	TRBV4-3	TRBD2	TRBJ2-3	TGCGCCAGCAGCCAAGATATCCCTTTGAGGCTAGCGGAGACCACAGATACGCAGTATTTT	CASSQDIPLRLAETTDTQYF
many	TRBV27	.	TRBJ2-3	TGTGCCAGCAGTTTAGTGGGCCTCGGGGGTAGCACAGATACGCAGTATTTT	CASSLVGLGGSTDTQYF
many	TRBV20-1	TRBD2	TRBJ2-7	TGCTGTGCTAGAGAGGTGGGACTAGCGGGAGGAACCTACGAGCAGTACTTC	CCAREVGLAGGTYEQYF
many	TRBV12-3/TRBV12-4	TRBD2	TRBJ2-1	TGTGCCAGCAGTTGGAAAGCGGGAGTGAACAATGAGCAGTTCTTC	CASSWKAGVNNEQFF
many	TRBV5-1	.	TRBJ2-7	TGCGCCAGCAGCCCGCGGGTTGGCGAGCAGTACTTC	CASSPRVGEQYF
many	TRBV20-1	.	TRBJ2-5	TGCAGTGCTAGAGATTACGAGGGAGAGACCCAGTACTTC	CSARDYEGETQYF
many	TRBV7-9	.	TRBJ1-2	TGTGCCAGCAGGGGGGGTTTCTATGGCTACACCTTC	CASRGGFYGYTF
.	TRBV23-1	TRBD1	TRBJ1-1	TGCGCCAGCAGTCAATCCCTTCCGACAGGGGGGAACACTGAAGCTTTCTTT	CASSQSLPTGGNTEAFF
many	TRBV30	.	TRBJ1-2	TGTGCCTGGAACGTTGGGGAGGCCTATGGCTACACCTTC	CAWNVGEAYGYTF
many	TRBV12-3/TRBV12-4	.	TRBJ1-1	TGTGCCAGCAGTTCTAGATTGAACACTGAAGCTTTCTTT	CASSSRLNTEAFF
many	TRBV7-2	TRBD1	TRBJ1-2	TGTGCCAGCAGCAAGGAGACAGGGAGGTCCTATGGCTACACCTTC	CASSKETGRSYGYTF
many	TRBV7-9	.	TRBJ1-4	TGTGCCAGCAGCAGATCACGAGAACTGTTTTTT	CASSRSRELFF
many	TRBV20-1	TRBD2	TRBJ2-4	TGCAGTGCTAGGGGAGCGGGAGAGGGAAACATTCAGTACTTC	CSARGAGEGNIQYF
many	TRBV5-1	TRBD2	TRBJ2-7	TGCGCCAGCAGCTTGGTAGCGGGAGGGCCTCTCTACGAGCAGTACTTC	CASSLVAGGPLYEQYF
many	TRBV29-1	TRBD1	TRBJ2-7	TGCAGCGTTAAGACAGGGAAGACCTACGAGCAGTACTTC	CSVKTGKTYEQYF
many	TRBV7-9	.	TRBJ2-7	TGTGCCAGCAGCCCCCGGGGGAAGGCCTACGAGCAGTACTTC	CASSPRGKAYEQYF
many	TRBV6-2/TRBV6-3	.	TRBJ1-1	TGTGCCAGCAGGACAGGATTACCTGAAGCTTTCTTT	CASRTGLPEAFF
many	TRBV6-5	.	TRBJ2-2	TGTGCCAGCAGTTACTCGAGTTCAGGGAACGGGGAGCTGTTTTTT	CASSYSSSGNGELFF
many	TRBV9	.	TRBJ2-3	TGTGCCAGCAGCACCTACCAGGATACGCAGTATTTT	CASSTYQDTQYF
many	TRBV6-5	TRBD2	TRBJ2-3	TGTGCCAGCAGTACACCAGGACTAGCGGGAGCGGGGGCGGATACGCAGTATTTT	CASSTPGLAGAGADTQYF
many	TRBV4-3	TRBD1	TRBJ2-3	TGCGCCAGCGGTGGACAGGGGACAGATACGCAGTATTTT	CASGGQGTDTQYF
few	TRBV24-1	TRBD2	TRBJ2-1	TGTGCCACCAGTGATTTAGGACTAGCGGGGTTCAATGAGCAGTTCTTC	CATSDLGLAGFNEQFF
few	TRBV19	.	TRBJ2-7	TGTGCCAGTAGTATAATTCCCTCCGAGCAGTACTTC	CASSIIPSEQYF
many	TRBV12-5	.	TRBJ2-1	TGTGCTAGTGGTTCGATAACAGGGATGGGCAATGAGCAGTTCTTC	CASGSITGMGNEQFF
many	TRBV7-8	TRBD2	TRBJ2-1	TGTGCCAGCAGCCCTCCGGGACTAGCGGGTCATGAGCAGTTCTTC	CASSPPGLAGHEQFF
many	TRBV7-2	.	TRBJ1-5	TGTGCCAGCAGCTCCTATATGGGCGGCGGTCAGCCCCAGCATTTT	CASSSYMGGGQPQHF